The next 19 T cell receptor beta chains were all read from a single sample in a study of Graves' ophthalmopathy and Graves' hyperthyroidism. TCR beta CDR3 amplification used RNA transcripts. Amplification began with first-round RT-PCR using HTBI primers, then second-round multiplex PCR was performed. TCRdb re-analysed the multiplex PCR reads in MiXCR, keeping a single row per CDR3 protein. Counted here are 740,000 or so distinct CDR3 sequences, roughly two fifths occurring once; the ten biggest clones make up less than 55%. The sequencing sample was made of peripheral blood. The receptors derive from an adult man with Graves' ophthalmopathy.

The rearrangement joins TRBV12-3 or TRBV12-4 to TRBJ2-5; 13 bases align to TRBD2. After removal of 4 bases from V and 2 bases from J, the junction contained 10 bases not matched to a gene. There are 18 residues in the CDR3. CDR3 amino acids: CASSYLRTSGSVQETQYF. CDR3 nucleotide sequence: TGTGCCAGCAGTTACTTACGGACTAGCGGGAGTGTACAAGAGACCCAGTACTTC.

The chain employs TRBV2 and TRBJ1-2; tentative D call: TRBD1 (5 bases). The germline CDR1 and CDR2 sequences are SNHLY and FYNNEI. With 5 bases removed from V and 6 bases from J, the gap between germline ends came to 19 bases. CDR3 size: 15 residues. CDR3 sequence (DNA): TGTGCCAGCAGTCGACTGACAGAGGGAACGGATGGCTACACCTTC. Translated: CASSRLTEGTDGYTF.

The chain has TRBV7-2 and TRBJ2-2; 7 nucleotides agree with TRBD2. Germline loops: CDR1 SGHTA, CDR2 FQGNSA. This CDR3 region has 17 residues. J was trimmed by 8 bases and V by 8 bases; bases with no gene match: 20. The CDR3 spells CASSRGGTTPKEGELFF. CDR3 in DNA: TGTGCCAGCTCCCGGGGCGGGACTACACCGAAAGAGGGGGAGCTGTTTTTT.

This chain links TRBV7-9 with TRBJ1-1, with 12 bases lining up with TRBD1. The CDR3 has 19 amino acids. J was trimmed by 1 base and V by 6 bases; bases with no gene match: 15. Germline CDR1 reads SEHNR; CDR2 reads FQNEAQ (reference sequence). CDR3 sequence reads: CASRWDRGPGRESNTEAFF. The CDR3 bases are TGTGCCAGCAGGTGGGACAGGGGGCCGGGTCGGGAATCGAACACTGAAGCTTTCTTT.

The table lists this clonotype with many counts. The rearrangement links TRBV7-9 to TRBJ1-3; D is unresolved. Germline-derived CDR1 and CDR2 are SEHNR and FQNEAQ (reference sequence). V was clipped by 0 bases and J by 2 bases, with 8 bases between them. The CDR3 spans 15 residues. The CDR3 region is CASSLAQGAGNTIYF. Written as DNA, the CDR3 is TGTGCCAGCAGCTTAGCGCAAGGAGCTGGAAACACCATATATTTT.

This clonotype has a count of ten or more. The J gene is TRBJ2-7, the V gene TRBV29-1; 8 nucleotides match TRBD1. The V and J ends lost 5 bases and 2 bases, in that order; junction bases with no gene match: 5. The V gene's germline CDR1 is SQVTM and CDR2 ANQGSEA. CDR3 length equals 13 residues. CDR3 DNA sequence: TGCAGCGTTCGGACAGGGTCCACCTACGAGCAGTACTTC. This gives the protein CSVRTGSTYEQYF.

The chain employs TRBV19 and TRBJ2-2; D may be TRBD1 (5 bases). This CDR3 has 15 amino acids. V was cut by 3 bases and J by 5 bases, with 13 bases left in between. CDR1 LNHDA and CDR2 SQIVND come from the germline V gene (reference sequence). Written as DNA, the CDR3 is TGTGCCAGTAGTATCGGCAGGGTAGGAACCGGGGAGCTGTTTTTT. Encoded protein: CASSIGRVGTGELFF.

This clonotype has ten or more counts. The chain is built from TRBV29-1 and TRBJ2-6; D might be TRBD2 (5 bases). The CDR3 loop spans 15 amino acids. Germline assignment: CDR1 SQVTM and CDR2 ANQGSEA. Trimming took 0 bases from V and 3 from J, leaving 9 bases between them. DNA for the CDR3: TGCAGCGTTGAAGAAAGAGGGTATGGGGCCAACGTCCTGACTTTC. The encoded protein is CSVEERGYGANVLTF.

This clonotype showed up many times. The chain has TRBV7-9 and TRBJ2-5; weak D call: TRBD1 (5 bases). The CDR3 runs to 14 residues. Germline V CDR1 and CDR2: SEHNR, FQNEAQ (reference sequence). Trimming took off 3 bases at V and 0 bases at J, with 8 bases between the two ends. The CDR3 region is CASSLDTDQETQYF. CDR3 nucleotides: TGTGCCAGCAGCTTGGACACAGACCAAGAGACCCAGTACTTC.

V is TRBV20-1 and J is TRBJ2-2; D tentatively reads TRBD1 or TRBD2 (5 bases each). The germline gives CDR1 DFQATT, CDR2 SNEGSKA (reference sequence). Trimming removed 6 bases at V and 7 bases at J, with 12 bases between. The CDR3 is 12 residues long. CDR3: CSAGTVSGELFF. The DNA for the CDR3 is TGCAGTGCAGGGACGGTCAGCGGGGAGCTGTTTTTT.

The CDR3 loop reads CAIQLREEDTEAFF. Written as DNA, the CDR3 is TGTGCCATCCAACTAAGGGAGGAAGATACTGAAGCTTTCTTT. The chain uses TRBV6-6 and TRBJ1-1; the D is unclear. The CDR3 runs 14 residues. V lost 10 bases, J lost 5 bases, and 20 bases lay in between. Germline V lookup: CDR1 MNHNY, CDR2 SVGAGI (reference sequence).

The rearrangement links TRBV7-2 to TRBJ2-5; D is possibly TRBD2 (6 bases). CDR3 length equals 14 residues. Germline V CDR1 and CDR2: SGHTA, FQGNSA. Trimming shortened V by 4 bases and J by 2 bases, and 11 bases separated the two germline ends. The CDR3 here is CASSSGTLQETQYF. CDR3 sequence (DNA): TGTGCCAGCAGCTCTGGGACTTTGCAAGAGACCCAGTACTTC.

This clonotype was found once. V and J are TRBV2 and TRBJ2-5, with D possibly being TRBD1 (5 bases). Per the germline V gene, CDR1 is SNHLY and CDR2 is FYNNEI. The CDR3 totals 16 residues. V shed 1 base and J shed 5 bases, with 17 bases lying between them. The DNA for the CDR3 is TGTGCCAGCAGTGAAGTGGGGCAGACTGCCTTGGAGACCCAGTACTTC. Encoded protein: CASSEVGQTALETQYF. The full variable domain, with the rest looked up from reference TRBV2 and TRBJ2-5, is EPEVTQTPSHQVTQMGQEVILRCVPISNHLYFYWYRQILGQKVEFLVSFYNNEISEKSEIFDDQFSVERPDGSNFTLKIRSTKLEDSAMYFCASSEVGQTALETQYFGPGTRLLVL.

This clonotype has a count of ten or more. In nucleotides, the CDR3 is TGTGCCAGCAGCCAAGGCGGGACAGGGATCTACGAGCAGTACTTC. Encoded protein: CASSQGGTGIYEQYF. The chain links TRBV14 to TRBJ2-7; 9 bases are a match to TRBD1. Trimming at V came to 1 base and at J to 3 bases, leaving 4 bases not matched to a gene. The CDR3 covers 15 residues. Germline CDR1 and CDR2: SGHDN and FVKESK.

This clonotype was seen many times. The rearrangement uses TRBV15 and TRBJ1-5, with D maybe TRBD1 (6 bases). V was pared by 0 bases and J by 1 base, with 13 bases between. The CDR3 consists of 17 residues. CDR1 is LNHNV, CDR2 YYDKDF, per germline (reference sequence). CDR3 DNA sequence: TGTGCCACCAGCAGAGAACACAGGGTTGGAAGCAATCAGCCCCAGCATTTT. Translating it yields CATSREHRVGSNQPQHF.

The chain uses TRBV6-6 and TRBJ2-2; 9 nucleotides match TRBD2. Unmatched junction bases numbered 2, after V lost 10 bases and J lost 2 bases. Germline lookup yields CDR1 MNHNY and CDR2 SVGAGI (reference sequence). CDR3 length equals 13 residues. Written as DNA, the CDR3 is TGTGCCATTGGGACTAGCAACACCGGGGAGCTGTTTTTT. This gives the protein CAIGTSNTGELFF.

This chain connects TRBV9 to TRBJ2-2; a weak D match, TRBD1 (5 bases). From germline, CDR1 is SGDLS and CDR2 YYNGEE. The CDR3 covers 17 residues. Trimming removed 3 bases at V and 0 bases at J, with 15 bases between. The CDR3 here is CASSATKDISNTGELFF. The CDR3 region has the DNA TGTGCCAGCAGCGCCACAAAGGACATTTCGAACACCGGGGAGCTGTTTTTT.

The CDR3 protein is CASIGVAAENSPLHF. The CDR3 DNA reads as TGTGCCAGCATCGGGGTTGCAGCCGAGAATTCACCCCTCCACTTT. The J gene is TRBJ1-6, the V gene TRBV2; no firm D call. This CDR3 has 15 amino acids. Per the germline V gene, CDR1 is SNHLY and CDR2 is FYNNEI. V shed 7 bases and J shed 7 bases, with 17 bases lying between them.

This clonotype occurred many times. V and J are TRBV7-9 and TRBJ1-2; 9 nucleotides line up with TRBD1. This CDR3 is built from 16 residues. In germline, CDR1 is SEHNR, CDR2 FQNEAQ (reference sequence). Unmatched junction bases numbered 9, after V lost 3 bases and J lost 4 bases. CDR3 residues: CASSFFPVDRGYGYTF. The DNA for the CDR3 is TGTGCCAGCAGCTTCTTTCCCGTGGACAGGGGCTATGGCTACACCTTC.